This T cell receptor (beta chain) appears in the sequencing data of a study of T-cell reconstitution after alpha-beta-depleted transplantation in children. For TCRbeta, the library was prepared with unique molecular identifiers. TCRdb reprocessed the PCR reads via MiXCR and lists one record per CDR3 protein. The sample carries around 530,000 distinct CDR3 sequences, about 31% recorded once. From germline, CDR1 is MNHNS and CDR2 SASEGT. V shed 3 bases and J 3 bases; nucleotides not matched to a gene: 1. This CDR3 is built from 13 residues. This clonotype was recorded a few times. This receptor was identified in a human donor who donated a stem cell graft to a child with aplastic anemia. This specimen consisted of PBMCs from the stem cell graft donor, obtained from the stem cell graft. V gene TRBV6-1 combines with J gene TRBJ2-7; 8 bases match TRBD1. The CDR3 region has the DNA TGTGCCAGCAGTGAGACAGGGGTCTACGAGCAGTACGTC. It codes for CASSETGVYEQYV.